A single sample gave rise to the 20 T cell receptor beta chains below, sequenced in a study of T cell responses to AZD1222 COVID-19 vaccine. Some clones are missing from TCRdb's copy, which holds only in-frame ones; the method was immunoSEQ multiplex PCR. The sample lists nearly 95,000 clones; 75% to 90% were seen once. This specimen consisted of peripheral blood, obtained 28 days after the second AZD1222 dose. These receptors were collected from an adult who received the AZD1222 COVID-19 vaccine.

The genes are TRBV6-4 and TRBJ2-2, with TRBD2 as a possible D gene (7 bases). Trimming left V 0 bases short and J 4 bases short, with 9 bases between. The CDR3 consists of 15 residues. Germline CDR1 and CDR2: MRHNA and SNTAGT. DNA of the CDR3: TGTGCCAGCAGTGACTCTGCGGGGGCCACCGGGGAGCTGTTTTTT. Amino acids: CASSDSAGATGELFF.

V is TRBV18 and J is TRBJ2-5, with D possibly matching TRBD1 (5 bases). Germline CDR1 reads KGHSH; CDR2 reads LQKENI. The germline V and J ends were trimmed by 3 bases and 3 bases, with 14 bases remaining between them. The CDR3 has 15 residues. The CDR3 reads CASSPSLTAKETQYF. CDR3 in DNA: TGTGCCAGCTCACCGTCATTGACAGCAAAAGAGACCCAGTACTTC.

The gene calls are TRBV10-3 and TRBJ1-1, with 10 positions matching TRBD1. Germline CDR1 and CDR2: ENHRY and SYGVKD. V shed 3 bases, J shed 0 bases, and the junction held 10 bases outside the gene matches. This CDR3 spans 18 amino acids. CDR3 protein: CAISEWFRQGAMNTEAFF. As DNA, the CDR3 is TGTGCCATCAGTGAATGGTTCAGACAGGGGGCGATGAACACTGAAGCTTTCTTT.

The chain combines TRBV4-3 with TRBJ2-3, with D unresolved. This CDR3 has 16 amino acids. V gave up 4 bases and J gave up 5 bases, with 19 bases separating them. Germline loops: CDR1 LGHNA, CDR2 YSLEER. Here the CDR3 reads CASSLNLPSPLDTQYF. CDR3 in DNA: TGCGCCAGCAGCCTCAATCTTCCGTCCCCTCTAGATACGCAGTATTTT.

This chain connects TRBV6-6 to TRBJ1-2; 7 bases line up with TRBD1. In germline, CDR1 is MNHNY, CDR2 SVGAGI (reference sequence). This CDR3 is 12 amino acids long. After removal of 8 bases from V and 10 bases from J, the junction contained 10 bases not matched to a gene. CDR3 DNA sequence: TGTGCCAGCCGCCGGTCTACAGGGGACTACACCTTC. Its protein is CASRRSTGDYTF.

The chain couples TRBV12-2 to TRBJ2-7; the D call in the table, TRBD2, was not verified against the DNA. TRBV12-2 constitutes a pseudogene. The CDR3 consists of 11 residues. CDR3 in DNA: TGTGCAAGTCGCTTAGGAGACGAGCAGTACTTC. It specifies CASRLGDEQYF.

The V and J genes are TRBV14 and TRBJ2-7; 8 nucleotides align to TRBD2. This CDR3 has 14 amino acids. CDR1 is SGHDN, CDR2 FVKESK, per germline. After removal of 4 bases from V and 5 bases from J, the junction contained 7 bases not matched to a gene. The CDR3 coding sequence is TGTGCCAGCAGCCCCGGGACTAGTTTGAACGAGCAGTACTTC. Encoded protein: CASSPGTSLNEQYF.

The rearrangement uses TRBV27 and TRBJ1-5, with D perhaps matching TRBD1 (6 bases). The germline V gene encodes CDR1 MNHEY and CDR2 SMNVEV (reference sequence). This CDR3 is built from 17 residues. The ends were cut back, 5 bases at V and 4 bases at J, with 21 bases in the middle. Written as DNA, the CDR3 is TGTGCCAGCAGTCCCGCGGGGGGGCTAAAAATGAATCAGCCCCAGCATTTT. This encodes CASSPAGGLKMNQPQHF.

This sequence joins TRBV6-6 and TRBJ1-2, with D uncertain. Germline V lookup: CDR1 MNHNY, CDR2 SVGAGI (reference sequence). CDR3 length: 13 amino acids. V lost 2 bases and J 2 bases, leaving 6 bases between the germline ends. CDR3 in amino acids: CASSYRVNYGYTF. The CDR3 nucleotides read TGTGCCAGCAGTTACCGGGTCAACTATGGCTACACCTTC.

This chain connects TRBV19 to TRBJ2-7; D is perhaps TRBD2 (5 bases). This CDR3 spans 13 amino acids. V shed 0 bases and J shed 7 bases, with 10 bases lying between them. The germline CDR1 and CDR2 sequences are LNHDA and SQIVND (reference sequence). The CDR3 spells CASSIDRGREQYF. The CDR3 DNA is TGTGCCAGTAGTATAGATCGGGGTCGGGAGCAGTACTTC.

In its sample, this clone was seen a few times. The chain carries TRBV19 and TRBJ2-7; perhaps TRBD1 as D (6 bases). The CDR3 loop spans 12 amino acids. From germline, CDR1 is LNHDA and CDR2 SQIVND (reference sequence). The germline V and J ends were trimmed by 5 bases and 2 bases, with 7 bases remaining between them. The CDR3 region has the DNA TGTGCCAGTAGTCCAGGGGCCTACGAGCAGTACTTC. It is translated as CASSPGAYEQYF.

The gene calls are TRBV6-5 and TRBJ1-2; 9 nucleotides line up with TRBD1. The CDR3 covers 14 residues. The V gene's germline CDR1 is MNHEY and CDR2 SVGAGI. With V trimmed by 6 bases and J by 10 bases, 12 bases remained unmatched. This CDR3 reads CASSPGTGRSDYTF. CDR3 DNA: TGTGCCAGCAGCCCCGGGACAGGGAGGAGTGACTACACCTTC.

The CDR3 loop reads CASTTGRNTEAFF. The CDR3 DNA follows: TGTGCCAGCACGACAGGGAGGAACACTGAAGCTTTCTTT. This chain links TRBV18 with TRBJ1-1, with 7 bases identical to TRBD1. V lost 8 bases and J lost 1; bases outside the gene matches: 4. Per germline, CDR1 KGHSH and CDR2 LQKENI. This CDR3 contains 13 residues.

The chain recombines TRBV30 with TRBJ1-5, with 8 bases identical to TRBD1. This CDR3 has 15 residues. J gave up 2 bases and V 3 bases, and 6 bases lay outside the gene matches. Germline V gene lookup returns CDR1 GTSNPN and CDR2 SVGIG (reference sequence). The CDR3 nucleotides are TGTGCCTGGAGGGGGACGGACAGGGGCAATCAGCCCCAGCATTTT. Residues: CAWRGTDRGNQPQHF.

CDR3 DNA: TGTGCCTGGACCGCAGGGAGGTCTGGAAACACCATATATTTT. Residues: CAWTAGRSGNTIYF. The chain recombines TRBV30 with TRBJ1-3; D may be TRBD1 (5 bases). This CDR3 spans 14 amino acids. The V gene's germline CDR1 is GTSNPN and CDR2 SVGIG (reference sequence). V was pared by 4 bases and J by 1 base, with 11 bases between.

J is TRBJ1-2 and V is TRBV10-3; tentatively, D is TRBD1 (6 bases). V lost 7 bases to trimming and J lost 6 bases, with 24 bases between them. Germline V gene lookup returns CDR1 ENHRY and CDR2 SYGVKD. The CDR3 loop spans 16 amino acids. The CDR3 region is CAINEGGVAVSNGYTF. Here the CDR3 DNA reads TGTGCCATCAACGAGGGGGGGGTGGCTGTGTCGAATGGCTACACCTTC.

CDR3 in amino acids: CAWTGGGYEQYF. CDR3 nucleotides: TGTGCCTGGACAGGGGGAGGCTACGAGCAGTACTTC. The chain is built from TRBV30 and TRBJ2-7; tentatively, D is TRBD1 (7 bases). This CDR3 is 12 amino acids long. V lost 4 bases to trimming and J lost 3 bases, with 10 bases between them. CDR1 is GTSNPN and CDR2 is SVGIG in the germline V gene (reference sequence).

The chain joins TRBV6-5 to TRBJ1-2, with 9 positions matching TRBD1. V was pared by 6 bases and J by 6 bases, with 11 bases of the junction left unmatched. Germline CDR1 is MNHEY and CDR2 is SVGAGI. CDR3 length: 15 amino acids. CDR3 loop: CASSPSWDRANGYTF. CDR3 bases: TGTGCCAGCAGCCCATCGTGGGACAGGGCAAATGGCTACACCTTC.

The chain carries TRBV30 and TRBJ1-5; 7 nucleotides agree with TRBD1. This CDR3 has 15 amino acids. The V gene's germline CDR1 is GTSNPN and CDR2 SVGIG (reference sequence). The V segment lost 2 bases and the J segment 3 bases; nucleotides outside the gene matches: 7. CDR3 protein: CAWSLGGGSNQPQHF. The CDR3 DNA reads as TGTGCCTGGAGTCTAGGGGGCGGCTCCAATCAGCCCCAGCATTTT.

This rearrangement joins TRBV18 to TRBJ2-2; D is unclear. Germline V CDR1 and CDR2: KGHSH, LQKENI. Trimming took 3 bases from V and 4 from J, leaving 3 bases between them. This CDR3 is 12 amino acids long. The CDR3 reads CASSPATGELFF. The CDR3 nucleotides are TGTGCCAGCTCACCGGCCACCGGGGAGCTGTTTTTT.